The 5 T cell receptor beta chains reported below all come from one sample, sequenced in a study of CD8 T cells in ankylosing spondylitis. General observations from the study: Characteristic, it appeared, of ankylosing spondylitis blood was a TCR beta motif of several highly homologous variants.

Which antigens these TCRs recognize remains unknown. TCRdb processed the 5' RACE reads anew with MiXCR; each CDR3 protein has one entry. The table has fewer than 500,000 distinct CDR3 sequences, roughly 26% seen once. The sequencing input was blood, either unsorted or a sorted T cell fraction (not recorded which). These receptors all come from a male donor with ankylosing spondylitis.

The chain recombines TRBV6-5 with TRBJ1-1; 8 nucleotides align to TRBD1. The CDR3 length is 14 residues. Unmatched junction bases numbered 6, after V lost 0 bases and J lost 9 bases. Germline V gene sequence: CDR1 MNHEY, CDR2 SVGAGI. As DNA, the CDR3 is TGTGCCAGCAGTTACTCCGGACAGGGAGACCAAGCTTTCTTT. This encodes CASSYSGQGDQAFF.

This clonotype was observed a handful of times. The chain joins TRBV7-2 to TRBJ1-1; no clear D. Per the germline V gene, CDR1 is SGHTA and CDR2 is FQGNSA. Deletions cut 5 bases from V and 10 bases from J, with 17 bases between. The CDR3 is made up of 13 amino acids. The CDR3, as DNA: TGTGCCAGCAGCGGTTCGGGTGGAGGCAGAGCTTTCTTT. Translation: CASSGSGGGRAFF.

V usage is TRBV11-2 and J usage is TRBJ2-2; possible D gene TRBD2, 5 bases. CDR3 size: 16 residues. V lost 5 bases to trimming and J lost 5 bases, with 18 bases between them. CDR1 is SGHAT, CDR2 FQNNGV, per germline. CDR3 loop: CASSRRLSIGTGELFF. CDR3 bases: TGTGCCAGCAGCCGGAGGCTCAGCATCGGGACCGGGGAGCTGTTTTTT.

This clonotype was observed many times. V gene TRBV27 combines with J gene TRBJ1-2; possible D gene TRBD1, 6 bases. CDR3 length: 15 amino acids. Germline V gives CDR1 MNHEY, CDR2 SMNVEV (reference sequence). Deletions cut 5 bases from V and 7 bases from J, with 20 bases between. The CDR3 nucleotides read TGTGCCAGCAGTCCCGGGGTAGGGGGGGGTTCTGGCTACACCTTC. Protein: CASSPGVGGGSGYTF.

This clonotype has more than one count but fewer than ten. V and J are TRBV4-1 and TRBJ2-2; 14 bases fit TRBD2. The CDR3 is 17 amino acids. With V trimmed by 0 bases and J by 6 bases, 3 bases remained unmatched. The germline V gene encodes CDR1 MGHRA and CDR2 YSYEKL. The CDR3 DNA sequence: TGCGCCAGCAGCCAAGAATTGGGACTAGCGGGAGCCGGGGAGCTGTTTTTT. This encodes CASSQELGLAGAGELFF.